This TCR beta chain was sequenced for a study of T cell responses to AZD1222 COVID-19 vaccine. Overall study findings and caveats: Mostly white British, mostly female donors; authors suggested clonal diversity may be underestimated.

Points on this clone: Its antigen remains unidentified.

The protocol was immunoSEQ multiplex PCR, while the TCRdb copy is restricted to in-frame clones and leaves out a portion. The profile shows 75,000 to 85,000 clones, 85% to 90% of them singletons. CDR3 length: 18 amino acids. The trim removed 2 bases at V and 2 bases at J, leaving 10 bases unmatched. CDR1 and CDR2 (germline): GTSNPN, SVGIG (reference sequence). The chain has TRBV30 and TRBJ1-6; 9 nucleotides match TRBD1. This clonotype was sampled from an adult who received the AZD1222 COVID-19 vaccine. Sample: peripheral blood, taken 28 days after the second AZD1222 dose. CDR3 DNA sequence: TGTGCCTGGAGTACGTTCCGGGACAGGGTGGCCTATAATTCACCCCTCCACTTT. Translated: CAWSTFRDRVAYNSPLHF.